The T cell receptor beta chain described here comes from a study of blood T cell repertoires in COVID-19. Looking at the study overall: From the United States, Italy and Spain came samples of acute and convalescent COVID-19.

With 5 bases clipped from V and 0 bases from J, the junction kept 6 bases outside the gene matches. CDR1 and CDR2 from the germline V gene are SGHAT and FQNNGV. CDR3 size: 16 residues. Here immunoSEQ multiplex PCR was the method, and the copy in TCRdb shows in-frame clones only, minus some. The table includes some 310,000 clones, 85% to 90% detected once. Sequencing used peripheral blood. The origin of this receptor is a woman in her thirties with COVID-19, enrolled during active disease. The chain has TRBV11-2 and TRBJ2-1, with 8 positions matching TRBD2. The CDR3 protein is CASSAGGESSYNEQFF. CDR3 nucleotides: TGTGCCAGCAGCGCCGGGGGGGAGAGCTCCTACAATGAGCAGTTCTTC.